The clone carrying this TCR beta chain was observed a handful of times. These data belong to a study of blood T cell repertoires in COVID-19. Assay used: immunoSEQ multiplex PCR; TCRdb lists only in-frame clones, some missing. The sample lists 200,000 to 250,000 clones, more than 60% occurring once. Trimming removed 4 bases from V and 2 bases from J; junction bases left unmatched: 13. Germline V gene data show CDR1 as SGDLS and CDR2 as YYNGEE. The length of the CDR3 is 18 residues. The clonotype comes from a woman aged 40 to 50 with active or convalescent COVID-19. This rearrangement joins TRBV9 to TRBJ2-5; 11 bases map to TRBD2. The sample comprised peripheral blood. The chain's CDR3 is CASSRGASGGPLQETQYF. The CDR3, as DNA: TGTGCCAGCAGCCGGGGAGCTAGCGGGGGGCCACTACAAGAGACCCAGTACTTC.